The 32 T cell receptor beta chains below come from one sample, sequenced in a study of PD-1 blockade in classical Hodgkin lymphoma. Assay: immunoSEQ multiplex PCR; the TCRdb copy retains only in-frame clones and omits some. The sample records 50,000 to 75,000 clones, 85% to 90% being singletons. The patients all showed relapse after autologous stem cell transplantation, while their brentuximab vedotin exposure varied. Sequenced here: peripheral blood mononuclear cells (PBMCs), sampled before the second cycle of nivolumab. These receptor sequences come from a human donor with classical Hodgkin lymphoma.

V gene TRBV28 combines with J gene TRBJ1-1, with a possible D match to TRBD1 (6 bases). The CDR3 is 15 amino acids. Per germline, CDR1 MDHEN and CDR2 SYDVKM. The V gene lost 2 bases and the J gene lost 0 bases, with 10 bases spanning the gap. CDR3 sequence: CASSLPGQLNTEAFF. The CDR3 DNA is TGTGCCAGCAGTTTACCCGGACAGTTGAACACTGAAGCTTTCTTT.

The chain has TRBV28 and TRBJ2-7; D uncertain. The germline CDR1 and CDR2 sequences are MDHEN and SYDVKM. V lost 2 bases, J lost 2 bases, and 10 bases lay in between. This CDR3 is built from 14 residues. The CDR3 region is CASSLTGRTYEQYF. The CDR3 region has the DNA TGTGCCAGCAGTTTAACCGGACGGACCTACGAGCAGTACTTC.

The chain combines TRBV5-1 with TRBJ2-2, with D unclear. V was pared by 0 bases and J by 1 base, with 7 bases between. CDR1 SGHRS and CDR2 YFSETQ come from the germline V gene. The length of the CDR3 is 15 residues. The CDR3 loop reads CASSLGVGNTGELFF. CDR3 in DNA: TGCGCCAGCAGCTTGGGGGTAGGGAACACCGGGGAGCTGTTTTTT.

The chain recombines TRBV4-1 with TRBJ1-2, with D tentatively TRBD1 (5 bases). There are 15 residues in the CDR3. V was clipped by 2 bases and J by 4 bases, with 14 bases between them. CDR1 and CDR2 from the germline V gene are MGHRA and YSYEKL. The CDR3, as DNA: TGCGCCAGCAGCCAACTAGTTACAGGCTCCTATGGCTACACCTTC. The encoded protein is CASSQLVTGSYGYTF.

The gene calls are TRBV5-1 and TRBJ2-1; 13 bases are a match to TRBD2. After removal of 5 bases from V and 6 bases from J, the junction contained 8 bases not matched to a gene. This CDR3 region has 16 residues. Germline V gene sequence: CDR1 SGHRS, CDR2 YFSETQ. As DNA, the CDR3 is TGCGCCAGCAGGGGGATCGGACTAGCGGGGGTCAATGAGCAGTTCTTC. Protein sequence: CASRGIGLAGVNEQFF.

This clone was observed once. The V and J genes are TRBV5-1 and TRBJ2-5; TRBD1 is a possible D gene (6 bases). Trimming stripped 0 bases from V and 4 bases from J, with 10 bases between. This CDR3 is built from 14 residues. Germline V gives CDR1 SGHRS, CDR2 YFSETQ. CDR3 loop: CASSLGGLGETQYF. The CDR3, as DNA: TGCGCCAGCAGCTTGGGGGGGCTCGGAGAGACCCAGTACTTC.

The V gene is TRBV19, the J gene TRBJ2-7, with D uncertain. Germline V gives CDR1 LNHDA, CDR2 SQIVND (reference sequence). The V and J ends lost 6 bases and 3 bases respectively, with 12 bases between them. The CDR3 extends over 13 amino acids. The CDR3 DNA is TGTGCCAGTAGACCCGGACCCGGCTACGAGCAGTACTTC. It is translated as CASRPGPGYEQYF.

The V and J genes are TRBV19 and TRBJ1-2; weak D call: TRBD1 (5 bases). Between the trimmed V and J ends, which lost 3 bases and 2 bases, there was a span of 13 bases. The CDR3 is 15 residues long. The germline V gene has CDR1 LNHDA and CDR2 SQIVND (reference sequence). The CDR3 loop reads CASSIDGGVNYGYTF. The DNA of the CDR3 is TGTGCCAGTAGTATCGACGGGGGGGTAAACTATGGCTACACCTTC.

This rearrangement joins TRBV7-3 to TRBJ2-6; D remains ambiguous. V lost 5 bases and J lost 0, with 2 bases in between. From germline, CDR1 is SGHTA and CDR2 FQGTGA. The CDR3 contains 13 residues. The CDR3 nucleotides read TGTGCCAGCAGCATCTCTGGGGCCAACGTCCTGACTTTC. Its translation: CASSISGANVLTF.

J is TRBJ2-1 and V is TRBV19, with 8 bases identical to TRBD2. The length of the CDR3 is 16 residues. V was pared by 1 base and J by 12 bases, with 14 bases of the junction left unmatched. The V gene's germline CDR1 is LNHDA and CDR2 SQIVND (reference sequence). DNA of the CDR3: TGTGCCAGTAGTATAGGAGGGAGCGGGGGCACTCGGGTGCAGTTCTTC. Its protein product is CASSIGGSGGTRVQFF.

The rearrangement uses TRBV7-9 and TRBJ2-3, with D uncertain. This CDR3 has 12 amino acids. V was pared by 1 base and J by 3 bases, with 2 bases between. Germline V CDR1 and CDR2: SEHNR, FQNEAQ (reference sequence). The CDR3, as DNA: TGTGCCAGCAGCTTAGAGACAGATACGCAGTATTTT. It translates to CASSLETDTQYF.

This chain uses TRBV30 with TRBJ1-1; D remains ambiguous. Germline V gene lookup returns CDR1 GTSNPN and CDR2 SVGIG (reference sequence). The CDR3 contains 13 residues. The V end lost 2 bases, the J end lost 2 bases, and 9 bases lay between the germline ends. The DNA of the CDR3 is TGTGCCTGGAGTCGCGGCAGCAACACTGAAGCTTTCTTT. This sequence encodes CAWSRGSNTEAFF.

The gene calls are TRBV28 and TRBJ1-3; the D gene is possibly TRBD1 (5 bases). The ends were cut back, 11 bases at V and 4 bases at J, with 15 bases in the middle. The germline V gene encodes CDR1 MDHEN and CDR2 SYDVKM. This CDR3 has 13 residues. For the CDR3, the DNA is TGTGCCGGACGTGCAGGGCGCGGAAACACCATATATTTT. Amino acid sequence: CAGRAGRGNTIYF. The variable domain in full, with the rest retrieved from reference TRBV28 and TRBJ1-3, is DVKVTQSSRYLVKRTGEKVFLECVQDMDHENMFWYRQDPGLGLRLIYFSYDVKMKEKGDIPEGYSVSREKKERFSLILESASTNQTSMYLCAGRAGRGNTIYFGEGSWLTVV.

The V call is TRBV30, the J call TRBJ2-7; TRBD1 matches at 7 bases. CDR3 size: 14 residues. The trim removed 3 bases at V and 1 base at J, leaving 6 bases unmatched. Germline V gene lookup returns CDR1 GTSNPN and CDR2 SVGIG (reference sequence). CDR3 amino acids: CAWSLGGPSYEQYF. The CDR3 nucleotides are TGTGCCTGGAGCCTAGGGGGCCCTTCCTACGAGCAGTACTTC.

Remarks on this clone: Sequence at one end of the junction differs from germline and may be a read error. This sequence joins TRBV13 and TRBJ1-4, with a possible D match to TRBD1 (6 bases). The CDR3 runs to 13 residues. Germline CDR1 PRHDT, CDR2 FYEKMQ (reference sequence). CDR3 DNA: TGTGCCAGCAGCCTAGGGGGTAATGAAAAACTGTTTTTT. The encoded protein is CASSLGGNEKLFF.

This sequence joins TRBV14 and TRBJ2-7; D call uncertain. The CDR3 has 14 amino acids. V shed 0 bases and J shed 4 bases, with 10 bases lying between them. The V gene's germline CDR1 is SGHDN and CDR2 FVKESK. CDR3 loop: CASSQENQIYEQYF. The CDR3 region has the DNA TGTGCCAGCAGCCAAGAAAACCAGATATACGAGCAGTACTTC.

In nucleotides, the CDR3 is TGCGCCAGCAGCCCTGGTACGATGGGGCGCGGCACTGAAGCTTTCTTT. It yields the protein CASSPGTMGRGTEAFF. The gene calls are TRBV5-1 and TRBJ1-1, with D perhaps TRBD1 (5 bases). This CDR3 is built from 16 residues. Per germline, CDR1 SGHRS and CDR2 YFSETQ. V lost 4 bases, J lost 4 bases, and 20 bases lay in between.

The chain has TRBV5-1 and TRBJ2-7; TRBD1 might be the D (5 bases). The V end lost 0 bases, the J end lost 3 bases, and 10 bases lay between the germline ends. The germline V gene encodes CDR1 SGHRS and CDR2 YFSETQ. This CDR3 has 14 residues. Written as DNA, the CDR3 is TGCGCCAGCAGCTTGGTCCGTCAGGGCTACGAGCAGTACTTC. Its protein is CASSLVRQGYEQYF.

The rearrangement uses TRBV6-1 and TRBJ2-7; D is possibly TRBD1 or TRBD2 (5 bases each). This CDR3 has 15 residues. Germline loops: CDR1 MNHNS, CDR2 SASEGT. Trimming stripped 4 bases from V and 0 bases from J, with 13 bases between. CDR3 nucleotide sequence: TGTGCCAGCAGTGGGTCGGGACGTATCTCCTACGAGCAGTACTTC. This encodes CASSGSGRISYEQYF.

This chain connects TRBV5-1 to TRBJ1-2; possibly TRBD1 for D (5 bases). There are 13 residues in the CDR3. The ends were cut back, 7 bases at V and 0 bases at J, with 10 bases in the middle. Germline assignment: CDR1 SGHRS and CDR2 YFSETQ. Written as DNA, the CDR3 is TGCGCCAGCGCCCCGGGACCTAACTATGGCTACACCTTC. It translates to CASAPGPNYGYTF.

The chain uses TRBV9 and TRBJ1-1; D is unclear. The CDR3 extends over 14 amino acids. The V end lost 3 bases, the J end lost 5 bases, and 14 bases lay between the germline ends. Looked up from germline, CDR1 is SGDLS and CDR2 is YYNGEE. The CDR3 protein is CASSAGWADTEAFF. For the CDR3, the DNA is TGTGCCAGCAGCGCCGGGTGGGCAGATACTGAAGCTTTCTTT.

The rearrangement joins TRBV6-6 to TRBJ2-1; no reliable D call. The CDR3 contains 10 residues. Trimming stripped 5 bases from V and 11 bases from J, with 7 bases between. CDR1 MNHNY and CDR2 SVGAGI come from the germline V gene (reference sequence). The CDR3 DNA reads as TGTGCCAGCAGTGACGGTAAGCAGTTCTTC. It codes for CASSDGKQFF.

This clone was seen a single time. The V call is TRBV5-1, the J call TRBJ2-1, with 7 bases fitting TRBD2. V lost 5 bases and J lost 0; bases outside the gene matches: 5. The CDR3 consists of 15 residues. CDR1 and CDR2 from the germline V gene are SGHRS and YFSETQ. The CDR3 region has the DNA TGCGCCAGCAGGGACCGCGGGAGCTCCTACAATGAGCAGTTCTTC. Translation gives CASRDRGSSYNEQFF.

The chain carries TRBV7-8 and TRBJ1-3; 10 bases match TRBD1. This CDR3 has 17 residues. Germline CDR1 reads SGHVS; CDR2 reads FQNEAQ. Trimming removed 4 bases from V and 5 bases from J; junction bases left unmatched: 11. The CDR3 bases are TGTGCCAGCAGCTCGCAGACAGGGGGCGCGGATAGAAACACCATATATTTT. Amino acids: CASSSQTGGADRNTIYF. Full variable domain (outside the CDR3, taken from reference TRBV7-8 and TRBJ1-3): GAGVSQSPRYKVAKRGQDVALRCDPISGHVSLFWYQQALGQGPEFLTYFQNEAQLDKSGLPSDRFFAERPEGSVSTLKIQRTQQEDSAVYLCASSSQTGGADRNTIYFGEGSWLTVV.

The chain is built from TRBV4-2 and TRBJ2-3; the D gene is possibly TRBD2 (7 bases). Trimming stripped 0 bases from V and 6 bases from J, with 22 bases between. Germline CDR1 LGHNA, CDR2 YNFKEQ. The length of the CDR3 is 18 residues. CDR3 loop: CASSQEGGTTKFADTQYF. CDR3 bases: TGTGCCAGCAGCCAAGAAGGGGGGACTACCAAATTTGCGGATACGCAGTATTTT.

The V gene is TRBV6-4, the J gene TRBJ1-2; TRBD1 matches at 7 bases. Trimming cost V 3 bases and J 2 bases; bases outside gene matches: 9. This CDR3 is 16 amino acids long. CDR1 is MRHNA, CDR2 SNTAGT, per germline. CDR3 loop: CASSEGQPQTNYGYTF. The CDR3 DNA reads TGTGCCAGCAGTGAGGGACAGCCTCAGACCAACTATGGCTACACCTTC.

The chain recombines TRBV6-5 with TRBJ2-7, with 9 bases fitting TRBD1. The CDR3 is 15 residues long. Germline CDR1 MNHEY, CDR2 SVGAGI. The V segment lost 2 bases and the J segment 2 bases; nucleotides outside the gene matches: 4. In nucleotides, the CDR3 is TGTGCCAGCAGTTACGGGACAGGGTCGACCTACGAGCAGTACTTC. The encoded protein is CASSYGTGSTYEQYF.

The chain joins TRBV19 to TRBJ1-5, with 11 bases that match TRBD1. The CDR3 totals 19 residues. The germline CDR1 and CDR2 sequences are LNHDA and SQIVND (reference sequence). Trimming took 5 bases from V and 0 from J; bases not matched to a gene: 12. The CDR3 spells CASSPQDRGPFGSNQPQHF. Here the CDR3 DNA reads TGTGCCAGTAGTCCCCAGGACAGGGGGCCGTTCGGTAGCAATCAGCCCCAGCATTTT. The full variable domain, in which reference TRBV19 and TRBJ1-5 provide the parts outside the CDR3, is DGGITQSPKYLFRKEGQNVTLSCEQNLNHDAMYWYRQDPGQGLRLIYYSQIVNDFQKGDIAEGYSVSREKKESFPLTVTSAQKNPTAFYLCASSPQDRGPFGSNQPQHFGDGTRLSIL.

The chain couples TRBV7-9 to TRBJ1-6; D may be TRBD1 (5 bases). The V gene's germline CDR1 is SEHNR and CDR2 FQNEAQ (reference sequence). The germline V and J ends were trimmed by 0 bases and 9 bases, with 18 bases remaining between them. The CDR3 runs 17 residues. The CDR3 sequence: CASSLALSDRRSSPLHF. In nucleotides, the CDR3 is TGTGCCAGCAGCTTAGCGCTTTCCGACAGACGATCTTCACCCCTCCACTTT.

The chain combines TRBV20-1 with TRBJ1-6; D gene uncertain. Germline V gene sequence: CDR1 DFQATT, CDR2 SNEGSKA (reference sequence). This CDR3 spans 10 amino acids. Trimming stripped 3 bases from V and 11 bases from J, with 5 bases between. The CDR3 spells CSASPPPLHF. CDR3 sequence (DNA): TGCAGTGCTAGTCCCCCACCCCTCCACTTT.

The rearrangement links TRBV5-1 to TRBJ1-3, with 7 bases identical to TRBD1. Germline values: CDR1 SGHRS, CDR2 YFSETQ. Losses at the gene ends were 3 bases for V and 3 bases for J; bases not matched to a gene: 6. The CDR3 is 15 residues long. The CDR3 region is CASSSGTASGNTIYF. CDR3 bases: TGCGCCAGCAGCTCAGGGACAGCGAGTGGAAACACCATATATTTT.

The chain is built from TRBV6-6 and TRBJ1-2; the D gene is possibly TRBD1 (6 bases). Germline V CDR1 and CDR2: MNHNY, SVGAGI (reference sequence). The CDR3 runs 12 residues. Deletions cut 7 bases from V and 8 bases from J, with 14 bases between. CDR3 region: CASKGGAYGYTF. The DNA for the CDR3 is TGTGCCAGCAAGGGGGGCGCTTACGGCTACACCTTC.